This passage covers 26 T cell receptor beta chains from one sample sequenced in a study of HIV-infected patients and healthy controls. About 500 ng RNA was reverse transcribed with alpha and beta constant-region primers. Each of the alpha and beta chains got its own library through chain-specific third strand synthesis with indices. A single record per CDR3 protein comes from TCRdb applying MiXCR to the 5' RACE reads. The data show roughly 4,000 distinct CDR3 sequences, around 30% seen once. Roughly three months, about 14 weeks, into antiretroviral therapy, follow-up blood was collected. Whole blood was used without fractionation, so all unsorted peripheral T cells were included. The sample consisted of blood, taken during antiretroviral therapy. The receptors derive from an adult with HIV infection.

This sequence joins TRBV6-6 and TRBJ1-5; D unclear. Trimming left V 6 bases short and J 0 bases short, with 9 bases between. Germline CDR1 is MNHNY and CDR2 is SVGAGI (reference sequence). CDR3 size: 14 residues. CDR3 region: CASRDHYSNQPQHF. CDR3 sequence (DNA): TGTGCCAGCAGGGACCACTATAGCAATCAGCCCCAGCATTTT.

This clonotype is medium-sized (0.01 to 0.1%) by share. V gene TRBV6-5 combines with J gene TRBJ2-1; the D gene is possibly TRBD1 (6 bases). Trimming left V 0 bases short and J 7 bases short, with 13 bases between. CDR3 length: 15 residues. Germline CDR1 MNHEY, CDR2 SVGAGI. CDR3 in amino acids: CASSYSIGTGNEQFF. The CDR3 DNA reads as TGTGCCAGCAGTTACTCGATTGGCACAGGGAATGAGCAGTTCTTC.

Judged by abundance, this clonotype is medium-sized. The chain employs TRBV7-9 and TRBJ2-1; D is undetermined. The CDR3 has 13 amino acids. The germline CDR1 and CDR2 sequences are SEHNR and FQNEAQ (reference sequence). Deletions cut 5 bases from V and 5 bases from J, with 10 bases between. CDR3 residues: CASSQGPNNEQFF. CDR3 in DNA: TGTGCCAGCAGCCAAGGACCTAACAATGAGCAGTTCTTC.

The chain employs TRBV2 and TRBJ2-1; either TRBD1 or TRBD2 may fit D (6 bases each). This CDR3 spans 16 amino acids. The V gene lost 0 bases and the J gene lost 7 bases, with 16 bases spanning the gap. Germline CDR1 and CDR2: SNHLY and FYNNEI. CDR3 bases: TGTGCCAGCAGTGAAGCGCTGGGGGGCCGAGGGAATGAGCAGTTCTTC. Translated, it gives CASSEALGGRGNEQFF. The whole variable domain, remainder taken from reference TRBV2 and TRBJ2-1, is EPEVTQTPSHQVTQMGQEVILRCVPISNHLYFYWYRQILGQKVEFLVSFYNNEISEKSEIFDDQFSVERPDGSNFTLKIRSTKLEDSAMYFCASSEALGGRGNEQFFGPGTRLTVL.

The table lists this clonotype with many counts. The V call is TRBV2, the J call TRBJ1-1; no firm D call. The CDR3 has 14 amino acids. Trimming pared 2 bases from V and 3 bases from J, leaving 10 bases between. Looked up from germline, CDR1 is SNHLY and CDR2 is FYNNEI. This chain's CDR3 is CASSEKGRHTEAFF. CDR3 bases: TGTGCCAGCAGTGAAAAGGGTCGGCACACTGAAGCTTTCTTT. The whole variable domain, filled in from reference TRBV2 and TRBJ1-1, reads EPEVTQTPSHQVTQMGQEVILRCVPISNHLYFYWYRQILGQKVEFLVSFYNNEISEKSEIFDDQFSVERPDGSNFTLKIRSTKLEDSAMYFCASSEKGRHTEAFFGQGTRLTVV.

This clonotype was detected only once. The rearrangement joins TRBV2 to TRBJ1-3, with a tentative D call TRBD1 (5 bases). This CDR3 has 14 amino acids. The V and J ends lost 6 bases and 3 bases respectively, with 12 bases between them. CDR1 and CDR2 (germline): SNHLY, FYNNEI. The DNA of the CDR3 is TGTGCCAGCAGGGGCCGGGGGAGTGGAAACACCATATATTTT. Protein product: CASRGRGSGNTIYF.

The chain has TRBV2 and TRBJ1-5, with unresolved D. The CDR3 is 13 residues long. Per the germline V gene, CDR1 is SNHLY and CDR2 is FYNNEI. Trimming pared 6 bases from V and 3 bases from J, leaving 9 bases between. Here the CDR3 reads CASSQEANQPQHF. The CDR3 DNA is TGTGCCAGCAGCCAAGAGGCCAATCAGCCCCAGCATTTT.

This chain links TRBV20-1 with TRBJ2-2; D remains unclear. Germline values: CDR1 DFQATT, CDR2 SNEGSKA (reference sequence). Trimming removed 4 bases at V and 1 base at J, with 10 bases between. This CDR3 is 14 amino acids long. Here the CDR3 reads CSAKRRRNTGELFF. DNA for the CDR3: TGCAGTGCTAAACGACGGAGGAACACCGGGGAGCTGTTTTTT.

By share of the sample, this clonotype is medium-sized. The rearrangement joins TRBV7-2 to TRBJ1-2; 12 positions match TRBD1. From germline, CDR1 is SGHTA and CDR2 FQGNSA. The CDR3 totals 17 residues. Trimming at V came to 1 base and at J to 3 bases, leaving 6 bases not matched to a gene. The chain's CDR3 is CASSLEGTGGEYYGYTF. DNA of the CDR3: TGTGCCAGCAGCTTAGAAGGGACAGGGGGCGAGTACTATGGCTACACCTTC.

Relative to its sample, this clonotype is medium-sized. The chain has TRBV7-9 and TRBJ1-4, with a tentative D call TRBD1 (5 bases). V gave up 6 bases and J gave up 8 bases, with 22 bases separating them. Germline loops: CDR1 SEHNR, CDR2 FQNEAQ (reference sequence). The CDR3 consists of 16 residues. The CDR3 is CASSIWETAISEKLFF. The CDR3 DNA is TGTGCCAGCAGTATTTGGGAGACAGCCATAAGCGAAAAACTGTTTTTT.

This clonotype is termed large. This rearrangement joins TRBV7-9 to TRBJ1-6; the match to TRBD1 covers 8 bases. V was clipped by 2 bases and J by 7 bases; unmatched bases: 7. The CDR3 totals 16 residues. The germline CDR1 and CDR2 sequences are SEHNR and FQNEAQ (reference sequence). CDR3 loop: CASSLFGQGDNSPLHF. The CDR3 region has the DNA TGTGCCAGCAGCTTATTCGGACAGGGCGACAATTCACCCCTCCACTTT.

Comment on this clonotype: This may be a read error, as it is one base from a much larger clone. The chain has TRBV7-2 and TRBJ2-5; the match to TRBD2 covers 12 bases. CDR1 is SGHTA, CDR2 FQGNSA, per germline. There are 13 residues in the CDR3. The ends lost 2 bases at V and 10 bases at J; junction bases unmatched: 2. Here the CDR3 reads CASSLTSGGSQYF. CDR3 bases: TGTGCCAGCAGCTTAACTAGCGGGGGGAGCCAGTACTTC.

This clonotype is judged medium-sized. The chain recombines TRBV28 with TRBJ1-5, with D maybe TRBD1 (5 bases). The CDR3 is 17 amino acids. Trimming left V 5 bases short and J 0 bases short, with 17 bases between. Germline V gives CDR1 MDHEN, CDR2 SYDVKM. The CDR3 spells CASSPPRDGYSNQPQHF. CDR3 bases: TGTGCCAGCAGTCCGCCAAGGGACGGTTATAGCAATCAGCCCCAGCATTTT.

The rearrangement uses TRBV12-3 or TRBV12-4 and TRBJ2-2, with D possibly matching TRBD2 (6 bases). The V end was cut by 8 bases, the J end by 3 bases, with 10 bases between. The CDR3 is 13 amino acids. In nucleotides, the CDR3 is TGTGCCAGCGCGGGATGGTACACCGGGGAGCTGTTTTTT. It translates to CASAGWYTGELFF.

This clonotype is judged medium-sized. The J gene is TRBJ1-4, the V gene TRBV3-1, with D tentatively TRBD1 (5 bases). The CDR3 sequence is 18 residues long. In germline, CDR1 is LGHDT, CDR2 YNNKEL (reference sequence). Trimming took 1 base from V and 8 from J, leaving 23 bases between them. For the CDR3, the DNA is TGTGCCAGCAGCCAAGGGGACCCGATCCTTCTCCTTAGGGAAAAACTGTTTTTT. It translates to CASSQGDPILLLREKLFF.

This clonotype is categorized as medium-sized. The gene calls are TRBV20-1 and TRBJ2-7, with D perhaps being TRBD1 or TRBD2 (6 bases each). The CDR3 covers 15 residues. Trimming stripped 0 bases from V and 3 bases from J, with 15 bases between. Germline assignment: CDR1 DFQATT and CDR2 SNEGSKA (reference sequence). The CDR3 spells CSARDRGGRDYEQYF. The CDR3 DNA reads as TGCAGTGCTAGAGATCGAGGGGGGAGAGACTACGAGCAGTACTTC.

V usage is TRBV28 and J usage is TRBJ1-3; 10 nucleotides align to TRBD1. Trimming at V came to 4 bases and at J to 3 bases, leaving 3 bases not matched to a gene. Germline V gene data show CDR1 as MDHEN and CDR2 as SYDVKM. CDR3 length: 15 residues. The CDR3 sequence: CASSWTGGIGNTIYF. Written as DNA, the CDR3 is TGTGCCAGCAGTTGGACAGGGGGAATTGGAAACACCATATATTTT.

This clonotype was recorded once. A junction end diverges from the germline sequence, so it may reflect a read error. The chain employs TRBV11-2 and TRBJ2-7, with 11 bases identical to TRBD1. CDR3 length: 16 amino acids. Germline CDR1 and CDR2: SGHAT and FQNNGV. The CDR3: CAISTPGGTGGYEQYF. CDR3 bases: TGTGCCATCAGCACCCCCGGGGGGACAGGGGGCTACGAGCAGTACTTC.

This clonotype is labeled medium-sized. The chain couples TRBV7-3 to TRBJ2-6; TRBD2 might be the D (6 bases). Trimming stripped 5 bases from V and 0 bases from J, with 14 bases between. Germline CDR1 and CDR2: SGHTA and FQGTGA. The CDR3 runs to 17 residues. The CDR3 DNA reads as TGTGCCAGCAGCGAGCTAGCGATTGGCTCTGGGGCCAACGTCCTGACTTTC. Protein: CASSELAIGSGANVLTF.

The chain links TRBV6-2 or TRBV6-3 to TRBJ1-1, with unresolved D. Germline V gene sequence: CDR1 MNHEY, CDR2 SVGEGT. V was trimmed by 6 bases and J by 4 bases, leaving 12 bases between them. The CDR3 length is 13 residues. The CDR3 is CASRLTSGTEAFF. In nucleotides, the CDR3 is TGTGCCAGCAGACTGACATCGGGCACTGAAGCTTTCTTT.

The chain couples TRBV6-5 to TRBJ2-7; D is possibly TRBD2 (5 bases). Germline V gives CDR1 MNHEY, CDR2 SVGAGI. The ends were cut back, 5 bases at V and 5 bases at J, with 19 bases in the middle. This CDR3 has 15 residues. The CDR3: CASSPYSAGVDEQYF. As DNA, the CDR3 is TGTGCCAGCAGTCCATACTCGGCCGGGGTCGACGAGCAGTACTTC.

By frequency in the sample, this clonotype is medium-sized. The chain's CDR3 is CSAGWGDTQYF. Written as DNA, the CDR3 is TGCAGTGCTGGGTGGGGGGATACGCAGTATTTT. This sequence joins TRBV20-1 and TRBJ2-3; either TRBD1 or TRBD2 may fit D (5 bases each). This CDR3 spans 11 amino acids. V lost 5 bases to trimming and J lost 6 bases, with 9 bases between them. Germline values: CDR1 DFQATT, CDR2 SNEGSKA (reference sequence).

This clonotype was seen repeatedly, ten times or more. The J gene is TRBJ2-7, the V gene TRBV20-1; a weak D match, TRBD1 (6 bases). Germline CDR1 and CDR2: DFQATT and SNEGSKA (reference sequence). The CDR3 is made up of 15 amino acids. V lost 3 bases, J lost 1 base, and 16 bases lay in between. Here the CDR3 reads CSASRLSQGSYEQYF. The CDR3 nucleotides read TGCAGTGCTAGCCGACTTTCCCAGGGGTCCTACGAGCAGTACTTC.

This clonotype is medium-sized (0.01 to 0.1%) in the sample. The V gene is TRBV7-8, the J gene TRBJ2-2; D is possibly TRBD2 (5 bases). Germline V gene sequence: CDR1 SGHVS, CDR2 FQNEAQ. The CDR3 is 14 residues long. Deletions cut 0 bases from V and 4 bases from J, with 6 bases between. DNA of the CDR3: TGTGCCAGCAGCTTAGCTGAGGGCACCGGGGAGCTGTTTTTT. It translates to CASSLAEGTGELFF.

By share, this clonotype counts as medium-sized. The chain joins TRBV29-1 to TRBJ1-1, with a weak D call TRBD1 (6 bases). CDR1 and CDR2 from the germline V gene are SQVTM and ANQGSEA. V was pared by 4 bases and J by 8 bases, with 14 bases between. This CDR3 is 12 amino acids long. CDR3 coding DNA: TGCAGCGTTGCAGGGGCTCTCTTGGAAGCTTTCTTT. Protein product: CSVAGALLEAFF.

The chain joins TRBV5-1 to TRBJ2-7; D tentatively reads TRBD1 or TRBD2 (5 bases each). The CDR3 contains 15 residues. The germline V gene has CDR1 SGHRS and CDR2 YFSETQ. Trimming shortened V by 4 bases and J by 2 bases, and 16 bases separated the two germline ends. CDR3 coding DNA: TGCGCCAGCAGCCACTACGGGACGGACCCCTACGAGCAGTACTTC. Its translation: CASSHYGTDPYEQYF.